This T cell receptor beta chain was identified in a study of OX40 agonist ivuxolimab in advanced cancers. The overall study: An agonistic anti-OX40 (CD134) antibody, ivuxolimab, was used to treat the patients. Participants could have had prior anti-PD-1, anti-PD-L1 or anti-CTLA-4 therapy, and roughly 39% had some.

This clone was counted only a few times. V lost 0 bases and J 6 bases, leaving 5 bases between the germline ends. Germline V gene sequence: CDR1 ENHRY, CDR2 SYGVKD. The CDR3 length is 13 residues. The table came from immunoSEQ multiplex PCR; TCRdb's copy has only in-frame clones and leaves some out. In the table there are roughly 96,000 clones, under 85% of which are singletons. Sequences were derived from CD4+ or CD8+ T cells sorted from blood, sampled in a trial of the OX40 agonist ivuxolimab. This TCR derives from an adult with an advanced solid tumor such as melanoma, head and neck, liver or kidney cancer. The chain uses TRBV10-3 and TRBJ2-2; no clear D gene. CDR3 amino acids: CAISESQAGELFF. As DNA, the CDR3 is TGTGCCATCAGTGAGTCCCAAGCCGGGGAGCTGTTTTTT.